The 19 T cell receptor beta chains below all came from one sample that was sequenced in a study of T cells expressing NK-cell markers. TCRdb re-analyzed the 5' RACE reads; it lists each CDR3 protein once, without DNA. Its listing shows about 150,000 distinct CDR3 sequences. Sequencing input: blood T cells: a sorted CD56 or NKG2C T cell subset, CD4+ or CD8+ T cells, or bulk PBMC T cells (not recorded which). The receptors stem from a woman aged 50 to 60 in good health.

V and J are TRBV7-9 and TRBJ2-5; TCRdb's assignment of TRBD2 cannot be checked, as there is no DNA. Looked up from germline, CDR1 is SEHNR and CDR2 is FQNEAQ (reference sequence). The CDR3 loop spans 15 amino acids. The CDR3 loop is CASSLKREGIETQYF.

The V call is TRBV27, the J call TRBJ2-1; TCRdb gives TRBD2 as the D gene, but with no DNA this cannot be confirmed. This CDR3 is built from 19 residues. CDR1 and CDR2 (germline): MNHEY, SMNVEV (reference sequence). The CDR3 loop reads CASSLYVGGPLRAYNEQFF.

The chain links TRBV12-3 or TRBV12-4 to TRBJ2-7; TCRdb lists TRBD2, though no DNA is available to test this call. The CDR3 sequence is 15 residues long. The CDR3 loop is CASSSGLGPAYEQYF.

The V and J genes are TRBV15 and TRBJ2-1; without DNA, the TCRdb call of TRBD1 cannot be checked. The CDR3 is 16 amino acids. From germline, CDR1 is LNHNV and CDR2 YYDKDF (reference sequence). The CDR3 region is CATSRATEIFNNEQFF.

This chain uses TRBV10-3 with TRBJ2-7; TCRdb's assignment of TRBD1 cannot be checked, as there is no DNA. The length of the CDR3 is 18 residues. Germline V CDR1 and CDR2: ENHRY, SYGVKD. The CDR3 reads CAISESTGTVLSSYEQYF.

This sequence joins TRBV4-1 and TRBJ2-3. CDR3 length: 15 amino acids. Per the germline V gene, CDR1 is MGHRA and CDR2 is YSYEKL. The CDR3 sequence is CASSQVGNPTDTQYF.

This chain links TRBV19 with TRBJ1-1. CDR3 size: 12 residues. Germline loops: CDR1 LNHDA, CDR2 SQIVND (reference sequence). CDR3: CASSKVGTEAFF. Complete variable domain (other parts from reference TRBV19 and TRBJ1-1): DGGITQSPKYLFRKEGQNVTLSCEQNLNHDAMYWYRQDPGQGLRLIYYSQIVNDFQKGDIAEGYSVSREKKESFPLTVTSAQKNPTAFYLCASSKVGTEAFFGQGTRLTVV.

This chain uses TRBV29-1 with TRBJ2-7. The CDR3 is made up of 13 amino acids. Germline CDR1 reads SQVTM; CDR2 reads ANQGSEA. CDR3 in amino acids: CSVVDSGSYEQYF.

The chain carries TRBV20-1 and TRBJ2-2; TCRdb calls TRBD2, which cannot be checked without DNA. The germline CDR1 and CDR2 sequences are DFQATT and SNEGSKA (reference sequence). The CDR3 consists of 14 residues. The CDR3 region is CSAKPSGSPGELFF.

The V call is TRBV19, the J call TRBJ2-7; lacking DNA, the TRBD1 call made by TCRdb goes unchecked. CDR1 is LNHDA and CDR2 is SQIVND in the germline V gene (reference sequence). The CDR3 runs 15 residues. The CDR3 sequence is CASSRDRDSSYEQYF.

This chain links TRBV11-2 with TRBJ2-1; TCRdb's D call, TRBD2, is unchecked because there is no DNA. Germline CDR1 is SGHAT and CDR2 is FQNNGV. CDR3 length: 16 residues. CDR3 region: CASSSSLAGGPNEQFF.

The CDR3 protein is CASSPDGGGAPYNEQFF. The chain uses TRBV12-3 or TRBV12-4 and TRBJ2-1; absent DNA, TCRdb's TRBD2 call cannot be checked. This CDR3 is 17 amino acids long.

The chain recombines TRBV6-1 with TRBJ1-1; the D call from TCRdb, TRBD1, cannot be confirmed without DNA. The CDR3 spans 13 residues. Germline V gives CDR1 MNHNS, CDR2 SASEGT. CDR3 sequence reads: CASGGTGVVEAFF.

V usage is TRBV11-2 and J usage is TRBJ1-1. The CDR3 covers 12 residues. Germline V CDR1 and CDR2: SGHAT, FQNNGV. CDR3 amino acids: CASSLVIREAFF.

The CDR3 is CASSFGADSGNTIYF. The chain couples TRBV27 to TRBJ1-3; TCRdb's D gene call, TRBD1, goes unchecked for lack of DNA. The CDR3 has 15 residues. CDR1 and CDR2 from the germline V gene are MNHEY and SMNVEV (reference sequence).

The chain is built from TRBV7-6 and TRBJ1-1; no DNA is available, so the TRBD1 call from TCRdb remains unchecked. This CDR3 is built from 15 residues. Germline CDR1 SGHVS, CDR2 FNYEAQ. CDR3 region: CASSDPGTENTEAFF.

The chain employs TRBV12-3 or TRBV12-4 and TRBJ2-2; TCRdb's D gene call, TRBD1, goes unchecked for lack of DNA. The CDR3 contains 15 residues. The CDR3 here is CASSFPRNGAGELFF.

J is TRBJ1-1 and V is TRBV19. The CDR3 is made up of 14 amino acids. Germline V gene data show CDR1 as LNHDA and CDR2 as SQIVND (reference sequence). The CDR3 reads CASSWGQGGTEAFF.

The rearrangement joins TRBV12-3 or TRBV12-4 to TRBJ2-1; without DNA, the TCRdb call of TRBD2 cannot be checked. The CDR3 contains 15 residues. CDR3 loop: CASSLEREAGGEQFF.